These T cell receptor beta chains were read from a single sample in a study of blood T cell repertoires in COVID-19. TCRdb keeps only in-frame clones here, not all; method: immunoSEQ multiplex PCR. The data contain fewer than 65,000 clones, over 80% of them seen just once; the ten biggest clones take up approximately 7.6%. Sequencing was done on a sample of peripheral blood. Receptors were obtained from a woman between 55 and 75 years old with active or convalescent COVID-19. Each CDR3 is given with its conserved first and last residue.

V gene: TRBV28; CDR3 protein: CASSLRDRGLLNYGYTF
V gene: TRBV20-1; CDR3 protein: CSASKEATIPGNTIYF
V gene: TRBV5-1; CDR3 protein: CASSPAGDSYNEQFF
V gene: TRBV28; CDR3 protein: CASSPRGESNYGYTF
V gene: TRBV5-1; CDR3 protein: CASSLGLAGRNEQFF
V gene: TRBV11-2; CDR3 protein: CASSLGQGNTIYF
V gene: TRBV24-1; CDR3 protein: CATSTGVNQPQHF
V gene: TRBV3-1/TRBV3-2; CDR3 protein: CASRRLGRTQYF
V gene: TRBV6-2/TRBV6-3; CDR3 protein: CASSSGTNYGYTF
V gene: TRBV11-2; CDR3 protein: CASSLGQINQPQHF
V gene: TRBV28; CDR3 protein: CASLPRPNSGYEQYF
V gene: TRBV7-9; CDR3 protein: CASSQSGGPNEQFF
V gene: TRBV5-1; CDR3 protein: CASRRAQETQYF
V gene: TRBV7-9; CDR3 protein: CASSSQTGGNTEAFF
V gene: TRBV19; CDR3 protein: CASSTRQGPNEKLFF
V gene: TRBV5-4; CDR3 protein: CASRTSGRAKDTQYF
V gene: TRBV27; CDR3 protein: CASSLRGGRADTQYF
V gene: TRBV9; CDR3 protein: CASSSLRGRGYNEQFF
V gene: TRBV2; CDR3 protein: CASSGSAGFSNQPQHF
V gene: TRBV28; CDR3 protein: CASSPPQTSGVYNEQFF
V gene: TRBV13; CDR3 protein: CASSLPGNYGYTF
V gene: TRBV5-6; CDR3 protein: CASSLNQGGRNTIYF
V gene: TRBV18; CDR3 protein: CASSPPTGTALAKNIQYF
V gene: TRBV12-2; CDR3 protein: CASRLALAPLSNQPQHF
V gene: TRBV12-3/TRBV12-4; CDR3 protein: CASSGGEETQYF
V gene: TRBV7-6; CDR3 protein: CASSLRSRTEAFF
V gene: TRBV7-2; CDR3 protein: CASSSRLAGGHKRDTQYF
V gene: TRBV5-5; CDR3 protein: CASSLVGTTPNEKLFF
V gene: TRBV11-2; CDR3 protein: CASSYRVLETQYF
V gene: TRBV28; CDR3 protein: CASRGTVYYNSPLHF
V gene: TRBV24-1; CDR3 protein: CATSDPTAGGETQYF
V gene: TRBV5-5; CDR3 protein: CASSRQASNTEAFF
V gene: TRBV30; CDR3 protein: CAWMSSYEQYF
V gene: TRBV28; CDR3 protein: CASSFLRISTDTQYF
V gene: TRBV27; CDR3 protein: CASSPLAGGPDTQYF
V gene: TRBV4-3; CDR3 protein: CASSQDPSGRGTGEQFF
V gene: TRBV7-8; CDR3 protein: CASSLDAPGGQETQYF
V gene: TRBV5-1; CDR3 protein: CASGTGLVRLNEQFF
V gene: TRBV21-1; CDR3 protein: CARDRGFGKLFF
V gene: TRBV9; CDR3 protein: CASSVGTASYNEQFF
V gene: TRBV7-8; CDR3 protein: CASSLGAGGSSVGELFF
V gene: TRBV7-7; CDR3 protein: CASTLPRTGRSEKLFF
V gene: TRBV9; CDR3 protein: CASSVGRGTDTQYF